This entry lists 25 T cell receptor beta chains sequenced from one sample in a study of blood T cell repertoires in COVID-19. TCRdb's table, derived via immunoSEQ multiplex PCR, lists solely in-frame clones and lacks some. Here the sample spans approximately 350,000 clones, about 86% being singletons. Sequences were obtained from peripheral blood. Receptors were obtained from a woman in her sixties with COVID-19, enrolled during active disease.

CDR3 protein: CASSLARDSSSYEQYF. The CDR3, as DNA: TGTGCCAGCAGCTTGGCCCGTGACAGTAGCTCCTACGAGCAGTACTTC. The chain recombines TRBV5-4 with TRBJ2-7; maybe TRBD1 (5 bases). This CDR3 is built from 16 residues. V shed 0 bases and J shed 0 bases, with 13 bases lying between them. Per germline, CDR1 SGHNT and CDR2 YYREEE (reference sequence).

CDR3 in DNA: TGTGCCAGCAGCTTAAACAGGGCCTACGAGCAGTACTTC. As protein: CASSLNRAYEQYF. This rearrangement joins TRBV11-2 to TRBJ2-7, with D possibly matching TRBD1 (6 bases). CDR3 size: 13 residues. Trimming took 2 bases from V and 2 from J, leaving 7 bases between them. CDR1 SGHAT and CDR2 FQNNGV come from the germline V gene.

V is TRBV4-3 and J is TRBJ1-1; the D is unclear. Trimming left V 1 base short and J 6 bases short, with 18 bases between. Germline CDR1 and CDR2: LGHNA and YSLEER. The CDR3 length is 16 residues. CDR3 amino acids: CASSQVFRGDGAEAFF. The CDR3 nucleotides are TGCGCCAGCAGCCAAGTTTTTAGAGGAGACGGGGCTGAAGCTTTCTTT.

This clone was seen once. CDR3 sequence reads: CASSYTTLYEQYF. The DNA for the CDR3 is TGTGCCAGCAGCTACACGACATTGTACGAGCAGTACTTC. This chain links TRBV3-1 (or the pseudogene TRBV3-2) with TRBJ2-7, with unresolved D. The germline V and J ends were trimmed by 5 bases and 4 bases, with 12 bases remaining between them. Germline loops: CDR1 LGHDT, CDR2 YNNKEL (reference sequence). The CDR3 consists of 13 residues.

This clone was recorded only once. The J gene is TRBJ1-3, the V gene TRBV3-1 (or the pseudogene TRBV3-2); possibly TRBD1 for D (5 bases). There are 16 residues in the CDR3. Trimming pared 0 bases from V and 0 bases from J, leaving 9 bases between. CDR1 and CDR2 from the germline V gene are LGHDT and YNNKEL (reference sequence). CDR3 sequence (DNA): TGTGCCAGCAGCCAAGACCCAGGGTACTCTGGAAACACCATATATTTT. Translating gives CASSQDPGYSGNTIYF.

This rearrangement joins TRBV5-5 to TRBJ1-1; possibly TRBD1 for D (5 bases). V lost 3 bases to trimming and J lost 3 bases, with 24 bases between them. Germline values: CDR1 SGHKS, CDR2 YYEKEE (reference sequence). CDR3 length equals 18 residues. The CDR3 region is CASSSPGGGRNWDTEAFF. CDR3 sequence (DNA): TGTGCCAGCAGCTCTCCCGGGGGAGGGAGGAACTGGGACACTGAAGCTTTCTTT. The full variable domain, in which reference TRBV5-5 and TRBJ1-1 provide the parts outside the CDR3, is DAGVTQSPTHLIKTRGQQVTLRCSPISGHKSVSWYQQVLGQGPQFIFQYYEKEERGRGNFPDRFSARQFPNYSSELNVNALLLGDSALYLCASSSPGGGRNWDTEAFFGQGTRLTVV.

This clone appeared a single time. The chain combines TRBV4-2 with TRBJ1-1; the D gene is possibly TRBD1 (5 bases). CDR3 length equals 11 residues. Deletions cut 5 bases from V and 11 bases from J, with 12 bases between. Germline-derived CDR1 and CDR2 are LGHNA and YNFKEQ. This CDR3 is CASSAGEGAFF. CDR3 in DNA: TGTGCCAGCAGCGCCGGGGAGGGGGCTTTCTTT.

The chain links TRBV7-2 to TRBJ1-3; the D is unclear. The CDR3 is 14 amino acids. Looked up from germline, CDR1 is SGHTA and CDR2 is FQGNSA. V was shortened by 5 bases and J by 3 bases, with 11 bases between the two germline ends. The CDR3 bases are TGTGCCAGCAGCCCCCGGAGAGGTGGAAACACCATATATTTT. Translated, it gives CASSPRRGGNTIYF.

V gene TRBV11-3 combines with J gene TRBJ2-1, with a tentative D call TRBD1 (6 bases). CDR1 SGHNT and CDR2 YENEEA come from the germline V gene. V was trimmed by 2 bases and J by 7 bases, leaving 15 bases between them. The CDR3 has 15 residues. CDR3 protein: CASSLRSGQGNEQFF. The DNA for the CDR3 is TGTGCCAGCAGCTTAAGGTCCGGGCAGGGGAATGAGCAGTTCTTC.

This clone was detected only once. For the CDR3, the DNA is TGTGCCAGCTCACCACGGCCCCTCTCCTACGAGCAGTACTTC. The encoded protein is CASSPRPLSYEQYF. This chain uses TRBV18 with TRBJ2-7; D is ambiguous. The CDR3 has 14 residues. V lost 1 base, J lost 0 bases, and 7 bases lay in between. Germline CDR1 KGHSH, CDR2 LQKENI.

Only a few counts were recorded for this clone. V usage is TRBV5-6 and J usage is TRBJ1-5; no firm D call. Trimming pared 1 base from V and 3 bases from J, leaving 11 bases between. The germline V gene encodes CDR1 SGHDT and CDR2 YYEEEE. CDR3 length equals 15 residues. CDR3 amino acids: CASSLSATSNQPQHF. The CDR3, as DNA: TGTGCCAGCAGCTTGAGTGCTACCTCCAATCAGCCCCAGCATTTT.

This chain uses TRBV12-3 or TRBV12-4 with TRBJ1-1, with TRBD1 matching over 8 bases. The V gene end was trimmed by 6 bases and the J gene end by 10 bases; junction bases not matched to a gene: 10. The CDR3 covers 13 residues. The CDR3 spells CASSPTDREGAFF. The DNA of the CDR3 is TGTGCCAGCAGCCCAACGGACAGGGAGGGAGCTTTCTTT.

The V gene is TRBV5-4, the J gene TRBJ2-1; TRBD2 aligns across 11 bases. With V trimmed by 0 bases and J by 0 bases, 8 bases remained unmatched. The CDR3 consists of 19 residues. The germline V gene has CDR1 SGHNT and CDR2 YYREEE (reference sequence). Here the CDR3 reads CASSLVVLAGAHSYNEQFF. The CDR3 DNA sequence: TGTGCCAGCAGCTTGGTTGTACTAGCGGGGGCTCACTCCTACAATGAGCAGTTCTTC.

CDR3 amino acids: CASSQDGGESNQPQHF. CDR3 nucleotides: TGTGCCAGCAGCCAAGATGGGGGGGAAAGCAATCAGCCCCAGCATTTT. The V gene is TRBV4-2, the J gene TRBJ1-5, with D perhaps TRBD1 (5 bases). Germline lookup yields CDR1 LGHNA and CDR2 YNFKEQ. This CDR3 comprises 16 residues. V gave up 0 bases and J gave up 1 base, with 10 bases separating them.

The rearrangement links TRBV7-9 to TRBJ1-2; 7 bases align to TRBD1. Trimming cost V 5 bases and J 6 bases; bases outside gene matches: 12. Germline V gene data show CDR1 as SEHNR and CDR2 as FQNEAQ (reference sequence). This CDR3 comprises 15 residues. CDR3 bases: TGTGCCAGCAGCCCAAAGTCGAGACAGGGAGATGGCTACACCTTC. This codes for CASSPKSRQGDGYTF.

This sequence joins TRBV12-3 or TRBV12-4 and TRBJ1-2; D perhaps matches TRBD1 (5 bases). The CDR3 is 13 residues long. Trimming removed 6 bases at V and 2 bases at J, with 10 bases between. CDR3: CASSTRGNYGYTF. The CDR3 DNA follows: TGTGCCAGCAGCACCCGGGGGAACTATGGCTACACCTTC.

V is TRBV27 and J is TRBJ1-1; D perhaps matches TRBD1 (5 bases). The CDR3 consists of 15 residues. The germline V gene encodes CDR1 MNHEY and CDR2 SMNVEV (reference sequence). The V end lost 3 bases, the J end lost 1 base, and 12 bases lay between the germline ends. CDR3 protein: CASSLATASNTEAFF. The CDR3 DNA reads as TGTGCCAGCAGTTTGGCGACAGCTTCGAACACTGAAGCTTTCTTT.

The CDR3 reads CASSQPTLVTANTEAFF. Written as DNA, the CDR3 is TGCGCCAGCAGCCAACCCACGCTGGTGACAGCCAACACTGAAGCTTTCTTT. This sequence joins TRBV4-1 and TRBJ1-1, with D possibly being TRBD1 (5 bases). CDR3 length: 17 amino acids. Trimming removed 2 bases from V and 2 bases from J, with 18 bases in between. Germline V gene sequence: CDR1 MGHRA, CDR2 YSYEKL.

This rearrangement joins TRBV19 to TRBJ1-2; no clear D gene. V was pared by 7 bases and J by 2 bases, with 11 bases between. CDR1 is LNHDA and CDR2 is SQIVND in the germline V gene (reference sequence). The CDR3 contains 13 residues. The CDR3: CASKRERNYGYTF. In nucleotides, the CDR3 is TGTGCCAGTAAACGTGAGCGGAACTATGGCTACACCTTC.

V gene TRBV7-2 combines with J gene TRBJ2-1, with TRBD2 matching 8 bases. V shed 4 bases and J 4 bases; nucleotides not matched to a gene: 15. Germline CDR1 reads SGHTA; CDR2 reads FQGNSA. There are 18 residues in the CDR3. The CDR3: CASSSQMFLGGVYNEQFF. CDR3 DNA: TGTGCCAGCAGCTCCCAAATGTTCCTCGGGGGGGTATACAATGAGCAGTTCTTC.

This chain connects TRBV30 to TRBJ2-1; 13 nucleotides match TRBD2. This CDR3 region has 18 residues. Per germline, CDR1 GTSNPN and CDR2 SVGIG (reference sequence). V was clipped by 5 bases and J by 3 bases; unmatched bases: 13. In nucleotides, the CDR3 is TGTGCCTGGGGACTAGCGGGGGCCTACTGGCGTGTCTACAATGAGCAGTTCTTC. Protein: CAWGLAGAYWRVYNEQFF.

The chain uses TRBV5-1 and TRBJ1-1; TRBD1 matches at 7 bases. V was clipped by 0 bases and J by 3 bases; unmatched bases: 5. The germline CDR1 and CDR2 sequences are SGHRS and YFSETQ. The CDR3 loop spans 15 amino acids. This chain's CDR3 is CASSLAGTADTEAFF. CDR3 DNA sequence: TGCGCCAGCAGCTTGGCCGGGACAGCCGACACTGAAGCTTTCTTT.

The chain uses TRBV10-3 and TRBJ2-2; TRBD1 is a possible D gene (5 bases). The germline V and J ends were trimmed by 7 bases and 3 bases, with 15 bases remaining between them. Germline V gene sequence: CDR1 ENHRY, CDR2 SYGVKD. The CDR3 is 15 amino acids. This CDR3 is CAIKVPDIDTGELFF. The CDR3 DNA reads TGTGCCATCAAGGTTCCGGACATCGACACCGGGGAGCTGTTTTTT.

The chain links TRBV5-1 to TRBJ2-7, with D tentatively TRBD2 (6 bases). Germline V gene sequence: CDR1 SGHRS, CDR2 YFSETQ. The V end was cut by 2 bases, the J end by 0 bases, with 9 bases between. The CDR3 has 14 residues. The CDR3 loop reads CASSFETSSYEQYF. In nucleotides, the CDR3 is TGCGCCAGCAGCTTTGAGACTAGCTCCTACGAGCAGTACTTC. Full variable domain (remainder filled in from reference TRBV5-1 and TRBJ2-7): KAGVTQTPRYLIKTRGQQVTLSCSPISGHRSVSWYQQTPGQGLQFLFEYFSETQRNKGNFPGRFSGRQFSNSRSEMNVSTLELGDSALYLCASSFETSSYEQYFGPGTRLTVT.

The chain uses TRBV13 and TRBJ2-5; 9 bases fit TRBD2. Per the germline V gene, CDR1 is PRHDT and CDR2 is FYEKMQ (reference sequence). The CDR3 sequence is 16 residues long. J was trimmed by 7 bases and V by 4 bases; bases with no gene match: 13. This chain's CDR3 is CASSSAEIAGAGTQYF. The CDR3 coding sequence is TGTGCCAGCAGCTCGGCCGAAATAGCGGGGGCCGGGACCCAGTACTTC.